This TCR beta chain emerged from a study of blood T cell repertoires in COVID-19. This clone came up once. Profiling relied on immunoSEQ multiplex PCR, and the TCRdb table lists in-frame clones only, not all of them. The data contain around 180,000 clones, over 75% of them seen just once; the ten biggest clones take up roughly 3.5%. Germline CDR1 MDHEN, CDR2 SYDVKM. After removal of 5 bases from V and 4 bases from J, the junction contained 13 bases not matched to a gene. This CDR3 comprises 17 residues. The chain combines TRBV28 with TRBJ2-7; TRBD2 agrees at 11 bases. Input material: peripheral blood. This TCR was recovered from a man in his sixties with acute or convalescent COVID-19. CDR3 sequence (DNA): TGTGCCAGCAGTGGAAAAACTAGCGGGAGACCCTCTTACGAGCAGTACTTC. Translation: CASSGKTSGRPSYEQYF.